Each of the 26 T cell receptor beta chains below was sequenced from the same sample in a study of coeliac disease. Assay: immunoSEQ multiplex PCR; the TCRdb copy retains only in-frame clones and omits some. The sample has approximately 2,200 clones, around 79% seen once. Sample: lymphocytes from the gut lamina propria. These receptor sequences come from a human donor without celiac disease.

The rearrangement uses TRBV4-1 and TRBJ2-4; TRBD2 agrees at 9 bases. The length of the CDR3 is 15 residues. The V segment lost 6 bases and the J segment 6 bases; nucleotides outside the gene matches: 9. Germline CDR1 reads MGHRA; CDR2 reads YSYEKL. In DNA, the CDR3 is TGCGCCAGCAGTCTACTTGCGGGGGGGAGAAACATTCAGTACTTC. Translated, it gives CASSLLAGGRNIQYF.

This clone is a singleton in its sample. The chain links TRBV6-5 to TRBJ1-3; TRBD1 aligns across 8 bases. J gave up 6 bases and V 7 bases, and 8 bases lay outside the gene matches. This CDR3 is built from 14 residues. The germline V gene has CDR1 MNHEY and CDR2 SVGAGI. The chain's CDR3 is CASIGGQELNTIYF. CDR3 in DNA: TGTGCCAGCATCGGGGGACAGGAACTAAACACCATATATTTT.

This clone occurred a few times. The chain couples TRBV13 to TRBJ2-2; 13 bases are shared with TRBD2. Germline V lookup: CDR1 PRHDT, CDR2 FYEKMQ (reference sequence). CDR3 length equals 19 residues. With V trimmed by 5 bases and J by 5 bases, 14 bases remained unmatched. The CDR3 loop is CASSPYEGLAGDGTGELFF. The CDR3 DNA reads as TGTGCCAGCAGCCCATACGAAGGACTAGCGGGAGATGGTACCGGGGAGCTGTTTTTT.

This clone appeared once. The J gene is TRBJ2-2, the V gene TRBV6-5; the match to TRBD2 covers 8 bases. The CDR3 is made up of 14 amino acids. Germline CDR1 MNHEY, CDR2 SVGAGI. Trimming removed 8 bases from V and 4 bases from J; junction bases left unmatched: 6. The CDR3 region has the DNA TGTGCCAGCGGGAGCGGGAGACTCACCGGGGAGCTGTTTTTT. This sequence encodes CASGSGRLTGELFF.

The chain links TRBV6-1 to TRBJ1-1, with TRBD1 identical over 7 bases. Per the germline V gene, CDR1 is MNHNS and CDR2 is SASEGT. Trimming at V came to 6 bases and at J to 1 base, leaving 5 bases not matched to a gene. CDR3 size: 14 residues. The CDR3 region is CASRKQGQNTEAFF. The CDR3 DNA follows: TGTGCCAGCAGAAAACAGGGGCAGAACACTGAAGCTTTCTTT.

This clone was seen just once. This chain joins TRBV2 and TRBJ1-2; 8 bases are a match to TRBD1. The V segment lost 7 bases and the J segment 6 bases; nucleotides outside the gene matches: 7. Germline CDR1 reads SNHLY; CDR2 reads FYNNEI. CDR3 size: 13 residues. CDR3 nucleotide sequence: TGTGCCAGCACCTGGACAGGGCCCAATGGCTACACCTTC. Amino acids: CASTWTGPNGYTF.

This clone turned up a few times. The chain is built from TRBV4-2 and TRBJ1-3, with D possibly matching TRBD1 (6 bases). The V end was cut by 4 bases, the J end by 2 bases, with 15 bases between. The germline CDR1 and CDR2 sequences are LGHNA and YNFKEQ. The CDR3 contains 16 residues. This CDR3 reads CASSLNREWTGNTIYF. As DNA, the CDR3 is TGTGCCAGCAGCCTTAACAGGGAATGGACTGGAAACACCATATATTTT.

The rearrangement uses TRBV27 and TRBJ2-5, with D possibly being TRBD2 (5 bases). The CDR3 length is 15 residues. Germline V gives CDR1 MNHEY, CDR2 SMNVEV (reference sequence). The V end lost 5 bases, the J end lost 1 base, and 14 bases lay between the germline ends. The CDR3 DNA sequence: TGTGCCAGCAGTGATCATAGCGCACTCCAAGAGACCCAGTACTTC. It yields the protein CASSDHSALQETQYF.

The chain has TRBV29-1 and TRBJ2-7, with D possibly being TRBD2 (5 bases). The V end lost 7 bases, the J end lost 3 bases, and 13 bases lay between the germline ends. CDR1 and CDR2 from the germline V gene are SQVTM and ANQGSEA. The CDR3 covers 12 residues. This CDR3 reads CSARLIGYEQYF. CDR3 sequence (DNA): TGCAGCGCAAGACTAATCGGCTACGAGCAGTACTTC.

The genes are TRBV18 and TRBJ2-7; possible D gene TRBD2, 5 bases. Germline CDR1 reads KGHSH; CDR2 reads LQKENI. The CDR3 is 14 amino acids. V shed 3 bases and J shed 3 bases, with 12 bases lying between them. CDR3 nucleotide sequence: TGTGCCAGCTCACCCGGGGTGGGGAGCTACGAGCAGTACTTC. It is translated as CASSPGVGSYEQYF.

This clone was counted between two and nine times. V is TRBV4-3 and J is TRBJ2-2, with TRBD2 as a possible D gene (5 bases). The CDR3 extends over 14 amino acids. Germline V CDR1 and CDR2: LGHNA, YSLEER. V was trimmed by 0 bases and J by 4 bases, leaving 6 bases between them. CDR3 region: CASSQERVTGELFF. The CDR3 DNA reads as TGCGCCAGCAGCCAAGAGCGGGTCACCGGGGAGCTGTTTTTT.

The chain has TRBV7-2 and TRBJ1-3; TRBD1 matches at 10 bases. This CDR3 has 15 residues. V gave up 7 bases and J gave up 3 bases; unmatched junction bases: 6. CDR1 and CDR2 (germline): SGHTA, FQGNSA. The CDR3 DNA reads TGTGCCAGCAACCTCGACAGGGGGCATGGAAACACCATATATTTT. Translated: CASNLDRGHGNTIYF.

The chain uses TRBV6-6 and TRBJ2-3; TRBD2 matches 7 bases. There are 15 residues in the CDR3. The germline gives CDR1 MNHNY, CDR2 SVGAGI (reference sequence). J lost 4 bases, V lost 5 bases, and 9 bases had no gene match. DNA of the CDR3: TGTGCCAGCAGTAGACCGGCGGGGGAAGCAGATACGCAGTATTTT. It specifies CASSRPAGEADTQYF.

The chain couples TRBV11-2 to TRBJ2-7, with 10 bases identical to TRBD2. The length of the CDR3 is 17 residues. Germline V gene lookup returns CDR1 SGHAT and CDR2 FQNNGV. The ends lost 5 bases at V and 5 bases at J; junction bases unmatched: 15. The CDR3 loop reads CASSPTLGLAGAHEQYF. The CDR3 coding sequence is TGTGCCAGCAGCCCTACCTTGGGGCTAGCGGGAGCTCACGAGCAGTACTTC.

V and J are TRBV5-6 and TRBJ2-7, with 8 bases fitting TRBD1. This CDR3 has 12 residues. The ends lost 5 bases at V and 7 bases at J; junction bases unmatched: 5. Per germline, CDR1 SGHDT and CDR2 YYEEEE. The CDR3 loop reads CASRRTGREQYF. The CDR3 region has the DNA TGTGCCAGCAGGCGGACAGGGAGGGAGCAGTACTTC.

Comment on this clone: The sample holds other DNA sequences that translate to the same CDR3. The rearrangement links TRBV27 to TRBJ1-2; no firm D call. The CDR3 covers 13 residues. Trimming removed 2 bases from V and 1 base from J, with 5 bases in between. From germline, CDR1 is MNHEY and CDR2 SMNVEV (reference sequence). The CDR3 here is CASSLGGNYGYTF. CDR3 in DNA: TGTGCCAGCAGTTTAGGCGGTAACTATGGCTACACCTTC.

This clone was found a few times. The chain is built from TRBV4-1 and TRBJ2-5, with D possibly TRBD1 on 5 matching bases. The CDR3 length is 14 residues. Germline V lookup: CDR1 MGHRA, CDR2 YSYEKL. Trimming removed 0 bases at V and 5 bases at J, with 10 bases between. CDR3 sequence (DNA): TGCGCCAGCAGCCAAGAAGGGGAAGGCGAGACCCAGTACTTC. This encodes CASSQEGEGETQYF.

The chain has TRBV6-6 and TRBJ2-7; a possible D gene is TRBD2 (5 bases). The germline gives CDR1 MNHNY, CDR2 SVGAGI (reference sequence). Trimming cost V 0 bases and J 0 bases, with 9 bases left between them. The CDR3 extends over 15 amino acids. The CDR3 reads CASSYSVRDSYEQYF. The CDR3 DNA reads TGTGCCAGCAGTTACTCGGTGAGGGACTCCTACGAGCAGTACTTC.

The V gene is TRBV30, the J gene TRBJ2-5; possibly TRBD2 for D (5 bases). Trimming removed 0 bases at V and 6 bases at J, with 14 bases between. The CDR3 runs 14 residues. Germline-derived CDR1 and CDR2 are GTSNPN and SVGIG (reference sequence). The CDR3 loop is CAWSVRGQQKTQYF. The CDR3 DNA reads TGTGCCTGGAGTGTACGAGGGCAGCAGAAGACCCAGTACTTC.

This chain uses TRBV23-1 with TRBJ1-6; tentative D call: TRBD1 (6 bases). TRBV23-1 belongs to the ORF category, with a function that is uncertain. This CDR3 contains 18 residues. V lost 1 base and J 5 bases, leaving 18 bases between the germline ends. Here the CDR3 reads CASSQLDCRDTNNSPLHF. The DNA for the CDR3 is TGCGCCAGCAGTCAATTAGACTGCCGGGACACCAATAATTCACCCCTCCACTTT.

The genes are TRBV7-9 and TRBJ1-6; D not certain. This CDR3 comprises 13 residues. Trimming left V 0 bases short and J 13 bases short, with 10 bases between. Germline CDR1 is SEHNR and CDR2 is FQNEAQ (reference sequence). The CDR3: CASSLASLTPLHF. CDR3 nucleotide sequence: TGTGCCAGCAGCTTAGCTTCCCTAACCCCCCTCCACTTT.

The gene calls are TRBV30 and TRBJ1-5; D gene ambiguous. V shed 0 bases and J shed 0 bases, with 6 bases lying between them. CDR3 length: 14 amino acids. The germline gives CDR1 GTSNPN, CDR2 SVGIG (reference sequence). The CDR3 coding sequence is TGTGCCTGGAGTGTTGGCTTTAGCAATCAGCCCCAGCATTTT. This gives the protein CAWSVGFSNQPQHF. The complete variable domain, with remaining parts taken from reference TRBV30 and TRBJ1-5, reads SQTIHQWPATLVQPVGSPLSLECTVEGTSNPNLYWYRQAAGRGLQLLFYSVGIGQISSEVPQNLSASRPQDRQFILSSKKLLLSDSGFYLCAWSVGFSNQPQHFGDGTRLSIL.

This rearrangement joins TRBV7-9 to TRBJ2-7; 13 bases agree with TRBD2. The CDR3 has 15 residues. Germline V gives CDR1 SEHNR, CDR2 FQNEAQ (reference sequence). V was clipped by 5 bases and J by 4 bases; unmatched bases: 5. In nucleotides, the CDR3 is TGTGCCAGCAGCCAACTAGCGGGGGGGCAGTACGAGCAGTACTTC. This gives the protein CASSQLAGGQYEQYF.

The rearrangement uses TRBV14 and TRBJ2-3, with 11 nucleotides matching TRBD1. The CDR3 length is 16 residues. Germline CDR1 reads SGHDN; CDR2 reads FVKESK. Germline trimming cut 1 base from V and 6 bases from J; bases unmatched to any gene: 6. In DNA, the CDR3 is TGTGCCAGCAGCCAAGGCGGACAGGGGGCTAAGGATACGCAGTATTTT. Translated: CASSQGGQGAKDTQYF.

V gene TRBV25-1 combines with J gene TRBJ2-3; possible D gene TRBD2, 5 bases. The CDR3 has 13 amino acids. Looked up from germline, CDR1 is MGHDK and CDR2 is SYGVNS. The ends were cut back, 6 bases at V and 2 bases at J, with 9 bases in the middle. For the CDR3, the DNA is TGTGCCAGCAGCCGGGAAGTCACAGATACGCAGTATTTT. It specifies CASSREVTDTQYF. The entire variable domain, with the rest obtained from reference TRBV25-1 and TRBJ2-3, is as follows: EADIYQTPRYLVIGTGKKITLECSQTMGHDKMYWYQQDPGMELHLIHYSYGVNSTEKGDLSSESTVSRIRTEHFPLTLESARPSHTSQYLCASSREVTDTQYFGPGTRLTVL.

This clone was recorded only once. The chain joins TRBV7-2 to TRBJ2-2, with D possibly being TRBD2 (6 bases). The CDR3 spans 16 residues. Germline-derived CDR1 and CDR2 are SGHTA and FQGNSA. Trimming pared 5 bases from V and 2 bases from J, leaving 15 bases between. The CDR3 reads CASSPLGGVNTGELFF. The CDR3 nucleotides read TGTGCCAGCAGCCCATTAGGAGGGGTTAACACCGGGGAGCTGTTTTTT.